The clone carrying this T cell receptor beta chain was detected a few times. Its target is unknown. The CDR3 length is 14 residues. V shed 5 bases and J shed 5 bases, with 14 bases lying between them. TCRdb redid the calling of the 5' RACE reads with MiXCR, one entry per CDR3 protein. This sample has about 340,000 distinct CDR3 sequences, with under 5% found just once. The data stem from a study of T cells after yellow fever vaccination. General study results and limits: The study found a weaker secondary response that peaked faster, day 5 versus 15.

The chain employs TRBV12-3 or TRBV12-4 and TRBJ2-3, with D perhaps assigned TRBD1 or TRBD2 (6 bases each). The clonotype originates from a man younger than 35 who received the YFV17D yellow fever vaccine. The material was PBMCs, obtained 5 days after the yellow fever booster vaccination. This chain's CDR3 is CASSRMGGIDTQYF. Written as DNA, the CDR3 is TGTGCCAGCAGTCGGATGGGGGGCATAGATACGCAGTATTTT.